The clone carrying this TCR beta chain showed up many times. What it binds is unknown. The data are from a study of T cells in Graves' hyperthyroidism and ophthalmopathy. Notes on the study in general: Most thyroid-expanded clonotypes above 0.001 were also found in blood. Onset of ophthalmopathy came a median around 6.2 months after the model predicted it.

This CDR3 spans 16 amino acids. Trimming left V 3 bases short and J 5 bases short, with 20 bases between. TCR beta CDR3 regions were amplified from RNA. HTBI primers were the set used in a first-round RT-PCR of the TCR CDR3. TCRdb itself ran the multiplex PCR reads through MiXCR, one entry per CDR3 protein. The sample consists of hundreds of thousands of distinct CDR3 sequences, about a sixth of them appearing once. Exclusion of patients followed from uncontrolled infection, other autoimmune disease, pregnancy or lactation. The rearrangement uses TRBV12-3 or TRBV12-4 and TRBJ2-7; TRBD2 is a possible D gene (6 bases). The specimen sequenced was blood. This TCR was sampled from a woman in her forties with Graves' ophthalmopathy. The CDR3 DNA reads TGTGCCAGCAGTTTTAATGTAGGAGGGGCGCTCAACGAGCAGTACTTC. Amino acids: CASSFNVGGALNEQYF.